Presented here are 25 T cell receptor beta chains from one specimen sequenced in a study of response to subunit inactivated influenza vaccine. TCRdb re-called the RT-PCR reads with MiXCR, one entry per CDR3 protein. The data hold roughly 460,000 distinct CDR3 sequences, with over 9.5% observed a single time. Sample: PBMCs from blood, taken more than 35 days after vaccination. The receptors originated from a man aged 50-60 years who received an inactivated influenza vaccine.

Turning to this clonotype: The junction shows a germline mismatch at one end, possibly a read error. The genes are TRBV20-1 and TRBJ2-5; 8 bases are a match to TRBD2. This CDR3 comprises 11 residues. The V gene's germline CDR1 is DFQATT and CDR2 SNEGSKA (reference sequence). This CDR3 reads CSARGGGLVGF. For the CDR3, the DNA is TGCAGTGCTAGAGGCGGGGGACTAGTGGGTTTC.

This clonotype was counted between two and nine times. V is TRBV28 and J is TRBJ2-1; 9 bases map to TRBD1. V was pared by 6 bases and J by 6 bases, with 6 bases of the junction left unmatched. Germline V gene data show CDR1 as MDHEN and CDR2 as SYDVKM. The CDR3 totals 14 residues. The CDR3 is CASSTGTGRNEQFF. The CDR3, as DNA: TGTGCCAGCAGCACCGGGACAGGGCGCAATGAGCAGTTCTTC.

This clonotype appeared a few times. The DNA of the CDR3 is TGCAGTGCTAGAGATCGGCCGGGAACCTACGAGCAGTACTTC. This encodes CSARDRPGTYEQYF. The V call is TRBV20-1, the J call TRBJ2-7, with D possibly being TRBD2 (5 bases). The CDR3 is 14 amino acids. The V end lost 0 bases, the J end lost 2 bases, and 11 bases lay between the germline ends. Per germline, CDR1 DFQATT and CDR2 SNEGSKA (reference sequence).

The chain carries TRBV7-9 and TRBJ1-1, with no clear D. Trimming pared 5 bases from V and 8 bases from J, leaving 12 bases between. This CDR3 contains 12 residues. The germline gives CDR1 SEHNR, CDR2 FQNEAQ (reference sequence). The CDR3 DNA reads TGTGCCAGCAGCCCGCTCATTCTAGAAGCTTTCTTT. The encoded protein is CASSPLILEAFF.

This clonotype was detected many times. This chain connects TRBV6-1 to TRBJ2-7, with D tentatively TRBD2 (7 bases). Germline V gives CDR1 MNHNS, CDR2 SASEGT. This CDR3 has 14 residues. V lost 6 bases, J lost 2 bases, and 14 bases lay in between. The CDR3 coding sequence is TGTGCCAGCAGGACAGGAGGGAGGGCCTACGAGCAGTACTTC. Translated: CASRTGGRAYEQYF.

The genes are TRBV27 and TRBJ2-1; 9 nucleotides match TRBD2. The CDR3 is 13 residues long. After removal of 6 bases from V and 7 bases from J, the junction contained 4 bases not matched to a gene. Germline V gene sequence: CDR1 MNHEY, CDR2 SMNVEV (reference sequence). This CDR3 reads CASRLAGRNEQFF. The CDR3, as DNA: TGTGCCAGCAGGCTAGCGGGGCGAAATGAGCAGTTCTTC.

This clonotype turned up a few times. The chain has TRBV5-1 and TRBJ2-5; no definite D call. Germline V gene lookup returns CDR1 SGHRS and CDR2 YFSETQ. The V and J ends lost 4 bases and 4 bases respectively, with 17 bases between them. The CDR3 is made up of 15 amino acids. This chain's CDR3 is CASSGLDAGSETQYF. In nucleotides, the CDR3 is TGCGCCAGCAGCGGCCTGGACGCCGGTTCAGAGACCCAGTACTTC. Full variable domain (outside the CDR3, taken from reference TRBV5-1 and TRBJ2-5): KAGVTQTPRYLIKTRGQQVTLSCSPISGHRSVSWYQQTPGQGLQFLFEYFSETQRNKGNFPGRFSGRQFSNSRSEMNVSTLELGDSALYLCASSGLDAGSETQYFGPGTRLLVL.

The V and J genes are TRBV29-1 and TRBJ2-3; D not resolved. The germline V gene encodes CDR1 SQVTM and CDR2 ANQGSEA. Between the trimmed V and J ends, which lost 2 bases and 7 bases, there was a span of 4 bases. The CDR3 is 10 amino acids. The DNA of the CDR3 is TGCAGCGTTGAAAAGAATACGCAGTATTTT. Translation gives CSVEKNTQYF.

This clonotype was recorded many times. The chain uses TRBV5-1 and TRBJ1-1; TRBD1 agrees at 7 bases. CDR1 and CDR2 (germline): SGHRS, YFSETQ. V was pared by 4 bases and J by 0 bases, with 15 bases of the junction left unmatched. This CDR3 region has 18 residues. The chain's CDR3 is CASSPRGRGIDMNTEAFF. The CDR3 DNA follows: TGCGCCAGCAGCCCGCGGGGCAGGGGGATCGATATGAACACTGAAGCTTTCTTT.

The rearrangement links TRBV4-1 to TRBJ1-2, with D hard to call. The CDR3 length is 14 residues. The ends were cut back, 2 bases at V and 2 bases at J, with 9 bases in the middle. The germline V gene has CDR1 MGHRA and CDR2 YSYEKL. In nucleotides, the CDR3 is TGCGCCAGCAGCCAACCTCAGACAAACTATGGCTACACCTTC. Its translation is CASSQPQTNYGYTF.

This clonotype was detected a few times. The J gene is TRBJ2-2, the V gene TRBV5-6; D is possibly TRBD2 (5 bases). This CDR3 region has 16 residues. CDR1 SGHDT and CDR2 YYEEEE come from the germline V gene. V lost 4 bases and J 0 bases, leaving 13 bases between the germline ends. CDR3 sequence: CASSRLGLSNTGELFF. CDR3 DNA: TGTGCCAGCAGCCGGCTTGGACTGTCGAACACCGGGGAGCTGTTTTTT.

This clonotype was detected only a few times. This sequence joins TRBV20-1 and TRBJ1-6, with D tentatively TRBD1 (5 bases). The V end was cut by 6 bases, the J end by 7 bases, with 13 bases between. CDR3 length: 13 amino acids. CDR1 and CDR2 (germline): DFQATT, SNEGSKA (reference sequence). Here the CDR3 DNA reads TGCAGTGCGGCAGGGTTTGTCAATTCACCCCTCCACTTT. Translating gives CSAAGFVNSPLHF.

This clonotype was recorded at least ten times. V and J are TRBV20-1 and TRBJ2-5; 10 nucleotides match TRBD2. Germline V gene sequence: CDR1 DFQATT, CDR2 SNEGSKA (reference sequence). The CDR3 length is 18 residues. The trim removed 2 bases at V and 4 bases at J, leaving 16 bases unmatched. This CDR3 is CSARKLLAGTSALETQYF. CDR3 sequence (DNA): TGCAGTGCTAGAAAACTACTTGCCGGGACTAGCGCCCTAGAGACCCAGTACTTC.

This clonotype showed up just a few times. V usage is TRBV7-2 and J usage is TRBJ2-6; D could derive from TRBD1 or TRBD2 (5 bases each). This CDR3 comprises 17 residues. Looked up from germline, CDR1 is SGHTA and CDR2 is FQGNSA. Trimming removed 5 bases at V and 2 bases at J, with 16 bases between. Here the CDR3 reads CASSLGPRETGANVLTF. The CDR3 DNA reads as TGTGCCAGCAGCCTGGGACCAAGGGAAACTGGGGCCAACGTCCTGACTTTC.

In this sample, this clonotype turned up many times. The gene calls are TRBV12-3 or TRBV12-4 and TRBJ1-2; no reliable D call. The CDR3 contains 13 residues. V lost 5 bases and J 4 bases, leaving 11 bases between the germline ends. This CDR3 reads CASSQRASYGYTF. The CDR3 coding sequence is TGTGCCAGCAGTCAAAGGGCCTCCTATGGCTACACCTTC.

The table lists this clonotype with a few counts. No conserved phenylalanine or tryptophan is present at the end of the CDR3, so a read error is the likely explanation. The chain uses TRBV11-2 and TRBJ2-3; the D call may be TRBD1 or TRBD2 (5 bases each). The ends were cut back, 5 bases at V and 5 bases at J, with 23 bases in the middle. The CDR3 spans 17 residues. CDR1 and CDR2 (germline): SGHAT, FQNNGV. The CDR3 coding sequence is TGTGCCAGCAGCCCACTAGGGGTGGTCCACACACGAGATACGCAGTATTCT. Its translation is CASSPLGVVHTRDTQYS.

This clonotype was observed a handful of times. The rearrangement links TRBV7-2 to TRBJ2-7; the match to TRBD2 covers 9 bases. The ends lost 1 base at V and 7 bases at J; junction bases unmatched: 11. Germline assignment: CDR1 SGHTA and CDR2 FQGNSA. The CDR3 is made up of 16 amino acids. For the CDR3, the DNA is TGTGCCAGCAGCTTAGGGTCGGTAGCGGGGGCCTTGGAGCAGTACTTC. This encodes CASSLGSVAGALEQYF.

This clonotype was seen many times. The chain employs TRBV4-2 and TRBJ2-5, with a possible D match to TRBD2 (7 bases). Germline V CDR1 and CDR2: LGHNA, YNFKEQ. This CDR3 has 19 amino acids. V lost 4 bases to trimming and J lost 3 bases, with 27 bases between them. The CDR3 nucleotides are TGTGCCAGCAGCCCCCATTCGGGGGGCCTCGGAACTAGCGAAGAGACCCAGTACTTC. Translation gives CASSPHSGGLGTSEETQYF.

The CDR3 bases are TGTGCCAGCAGGGTGGGAGGGCCCTACAATGAGCAGTTCTTC. This translates into CASRVGGPYNEQFF. The V gene is TRBV2, the J gene TRBJ2-1; 7 bases line up with TRBD2. Germline V CDR1 and CDR2: SNHLY, FYNNEI. CDR3 length: 14 residues. V shed 6 bases, J shed 2 bases, and the junction held 4 bases outside the gene matches.

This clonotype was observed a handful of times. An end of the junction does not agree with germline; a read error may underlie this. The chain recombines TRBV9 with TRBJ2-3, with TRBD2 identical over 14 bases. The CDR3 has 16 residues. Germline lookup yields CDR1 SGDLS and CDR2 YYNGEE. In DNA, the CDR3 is TGTGCCAGCAGCGCCAGACTAGCGGGGGGGCCCGCTGACACGGATTTT. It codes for CASSARLAGGPADTDF.

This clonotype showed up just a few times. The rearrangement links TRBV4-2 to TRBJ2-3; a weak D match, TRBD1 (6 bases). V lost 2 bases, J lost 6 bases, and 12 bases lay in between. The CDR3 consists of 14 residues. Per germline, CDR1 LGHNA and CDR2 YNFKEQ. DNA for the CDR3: TGTGCCAGCAGCCAACTAGGGGGTTATGATACGCAGTATTTT. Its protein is CASSQLGGYDTQYF.

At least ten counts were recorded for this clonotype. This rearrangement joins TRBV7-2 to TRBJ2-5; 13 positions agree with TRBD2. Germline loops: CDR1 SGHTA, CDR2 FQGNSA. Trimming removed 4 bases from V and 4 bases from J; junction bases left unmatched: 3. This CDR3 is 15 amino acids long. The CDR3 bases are TGTGCCAGCAGCTCAACTAGCGGGGGGGCAGAGACCCAGTACTTC. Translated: CASSSTSGGAETQYF.

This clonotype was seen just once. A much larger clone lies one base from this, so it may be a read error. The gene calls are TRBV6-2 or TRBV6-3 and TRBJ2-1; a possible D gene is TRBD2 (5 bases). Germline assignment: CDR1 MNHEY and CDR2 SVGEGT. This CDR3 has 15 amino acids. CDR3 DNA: TGTGCCAGCAGTTCGCACGGACTGTCCTGCAATGAGCAGTTCTTC. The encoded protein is CASSSHGLSCNEQFF.

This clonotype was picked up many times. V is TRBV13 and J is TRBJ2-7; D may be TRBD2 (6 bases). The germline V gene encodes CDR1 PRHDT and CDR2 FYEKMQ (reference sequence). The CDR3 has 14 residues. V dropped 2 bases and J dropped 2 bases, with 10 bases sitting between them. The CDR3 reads CASSLPGGTYEQYF. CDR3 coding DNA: TGTGCCAGCAGCTTACCAGGCGGGACCTACGAGCAGTACTTC.

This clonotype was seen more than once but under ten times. CDR3 bases: TGCGCCAGCAGCCGGACAGCCCATCGCTCCTACGAGCAGTACTTC. Encoded protein: CASSRTAHRSYEQYF. This chain connects TRBV5-1 to TRBJ2-7, with D perhaps matching TRBD1 (6 bases). This CDR3 region has 15 residues. V gave up 4 bases and J gave up 0 bases, with 14 bases separating them. Germline V lookup: CDR1 SGHRS, CDR2 YFSETQ. The complete variable domain, with remaining parts taken from reference TRBV5-1 and TRBJ2-7, reads KAGVTQTPRYLIKTRGQQVTLSCSPISGHRSVSWYQQTPGQGLQFLFEYFSETQRNKGNFPGRFSGRQFSNSRSEMNVSTLELGDSALYLCASSRTAHRSYEQYFGPGTRLTVT.